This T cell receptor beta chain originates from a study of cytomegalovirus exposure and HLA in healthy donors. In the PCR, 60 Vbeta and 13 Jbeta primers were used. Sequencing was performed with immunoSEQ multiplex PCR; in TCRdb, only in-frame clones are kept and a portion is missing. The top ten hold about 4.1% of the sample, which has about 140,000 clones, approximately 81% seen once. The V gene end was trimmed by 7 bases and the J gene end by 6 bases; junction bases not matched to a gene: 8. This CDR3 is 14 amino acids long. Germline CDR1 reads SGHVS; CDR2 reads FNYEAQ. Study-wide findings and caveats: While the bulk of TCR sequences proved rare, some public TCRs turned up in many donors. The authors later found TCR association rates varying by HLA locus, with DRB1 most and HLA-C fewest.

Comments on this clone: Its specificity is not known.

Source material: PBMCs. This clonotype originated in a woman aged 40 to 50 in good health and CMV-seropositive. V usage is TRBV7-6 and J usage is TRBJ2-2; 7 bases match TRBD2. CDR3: CASTETSFSGELFF. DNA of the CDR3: TGTGCCAGCACCGAGACTAGCTTTTCCGGGGAGCTGTTTTTT.